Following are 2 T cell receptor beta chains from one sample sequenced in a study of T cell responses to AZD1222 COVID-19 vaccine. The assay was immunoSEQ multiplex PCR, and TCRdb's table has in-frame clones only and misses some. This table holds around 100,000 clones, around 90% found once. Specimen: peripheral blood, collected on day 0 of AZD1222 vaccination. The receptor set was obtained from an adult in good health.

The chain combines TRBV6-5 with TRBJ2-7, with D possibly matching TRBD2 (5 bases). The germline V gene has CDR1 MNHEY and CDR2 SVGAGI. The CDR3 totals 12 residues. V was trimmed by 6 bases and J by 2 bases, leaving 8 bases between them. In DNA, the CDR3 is TGTGCCAGCAGGCGGGCCACCTACGAGCAGTACTTC. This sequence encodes CASRRATYEQYF.

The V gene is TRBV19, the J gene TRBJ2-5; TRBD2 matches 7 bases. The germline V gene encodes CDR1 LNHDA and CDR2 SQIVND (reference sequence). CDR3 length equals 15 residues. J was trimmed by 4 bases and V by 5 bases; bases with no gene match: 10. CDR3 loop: CASSGLASGLETQYF. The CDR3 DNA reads TGTGCCAGTAGTGGACTTGCTAGCGGTTTAGAGACCCAGTACTTC.